The text below deals with one T cell receptor (beta chain). Germline-derived CDR1 and CDR2 are SEHNR and FQNEAQ (reference sequence). V gave up 2 bases and J gave up 2 bases; unmatched junction bases: 2. CDR3 length: 15 amino acids. The PCR made use of 60 Vbeta and 13 Jbeta primers. Sequencing was performed with immunoSEQ multiplex PCR; in TCRdb, only in-frame clones are kept and a portion is missing. Of 95,000 to 100,000 clones detected, roughly 82% appear once; the ten largest clones hold 10%. This record comes from a study of cytomegalovirus exposure and HLA in healthy donors. This sequence was found in a man aged 45 to 65 in good health and CMV-seronegative. The chain has TRBV7-9 and TRBJ2-1, with 8 bases fitting TRBD2. The sequenced sample was PBMCs. The CDR3 region is CASSLTGGPYNEQFF. The CDR3, as DNA: TGTGCCAGCAGCTTAACGGGAGGGCCCTACAATGAGCAGTTCTTC.